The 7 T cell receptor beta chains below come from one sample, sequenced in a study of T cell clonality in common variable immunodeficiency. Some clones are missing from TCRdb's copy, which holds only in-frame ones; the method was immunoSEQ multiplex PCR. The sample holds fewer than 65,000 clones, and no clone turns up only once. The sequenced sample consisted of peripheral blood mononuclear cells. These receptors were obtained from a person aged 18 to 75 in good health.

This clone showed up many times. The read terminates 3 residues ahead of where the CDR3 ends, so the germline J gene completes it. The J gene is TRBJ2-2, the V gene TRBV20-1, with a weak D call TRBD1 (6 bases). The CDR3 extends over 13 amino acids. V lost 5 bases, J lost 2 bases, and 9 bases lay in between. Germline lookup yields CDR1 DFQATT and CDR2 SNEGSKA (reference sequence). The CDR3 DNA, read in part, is TGCAGTGCTGACAGGAGCAACACCGGGGAG. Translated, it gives CSADRSNTGE. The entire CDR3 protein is CSADRSNTGELFF.

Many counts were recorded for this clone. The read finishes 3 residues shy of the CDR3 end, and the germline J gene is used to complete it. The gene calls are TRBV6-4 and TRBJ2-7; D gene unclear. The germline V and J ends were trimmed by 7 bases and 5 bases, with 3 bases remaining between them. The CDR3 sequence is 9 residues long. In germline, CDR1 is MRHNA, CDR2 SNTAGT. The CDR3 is CASINEQYF. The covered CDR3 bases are TGTGCCAGCATTAACGAG.

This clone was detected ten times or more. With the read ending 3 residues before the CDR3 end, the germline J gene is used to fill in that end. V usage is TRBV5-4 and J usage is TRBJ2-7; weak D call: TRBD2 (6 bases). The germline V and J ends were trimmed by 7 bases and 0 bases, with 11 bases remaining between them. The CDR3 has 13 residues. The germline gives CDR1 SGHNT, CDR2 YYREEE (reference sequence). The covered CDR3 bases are TGTGCCAGCGGGGACTTAAGCTCCTACGAG. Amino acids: CASGDLSSYE. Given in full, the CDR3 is CASGDLSSYEQYF.

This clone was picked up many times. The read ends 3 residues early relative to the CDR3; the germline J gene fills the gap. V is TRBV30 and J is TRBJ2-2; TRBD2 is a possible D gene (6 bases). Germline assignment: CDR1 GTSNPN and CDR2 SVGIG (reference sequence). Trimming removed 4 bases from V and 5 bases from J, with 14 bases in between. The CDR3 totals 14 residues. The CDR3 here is CAWTDLGGTGELFF. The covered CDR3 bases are TGTGCCTGGACGGACCTGGGGGGAACCGGGGAG.

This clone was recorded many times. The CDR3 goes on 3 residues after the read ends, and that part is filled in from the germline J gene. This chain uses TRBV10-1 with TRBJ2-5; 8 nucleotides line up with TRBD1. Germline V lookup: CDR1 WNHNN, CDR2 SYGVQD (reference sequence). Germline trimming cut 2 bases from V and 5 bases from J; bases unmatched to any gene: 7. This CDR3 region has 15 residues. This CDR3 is CASSELAGGEETQYF. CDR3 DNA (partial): TGCGCCAGCAGTGAGCTGGCAGGGGGCGAGGAGACC.

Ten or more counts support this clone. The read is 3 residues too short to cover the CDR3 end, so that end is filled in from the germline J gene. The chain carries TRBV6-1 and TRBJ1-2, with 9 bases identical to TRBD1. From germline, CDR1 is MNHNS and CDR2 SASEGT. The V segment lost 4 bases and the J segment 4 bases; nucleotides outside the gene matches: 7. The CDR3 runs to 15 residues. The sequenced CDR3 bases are TGTGCCAGCAGTGTGTACAGGGGGCGTTCCTATGGC. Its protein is CASSVYRGRSYG. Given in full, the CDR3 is CASSVYRGRSYGYTF.

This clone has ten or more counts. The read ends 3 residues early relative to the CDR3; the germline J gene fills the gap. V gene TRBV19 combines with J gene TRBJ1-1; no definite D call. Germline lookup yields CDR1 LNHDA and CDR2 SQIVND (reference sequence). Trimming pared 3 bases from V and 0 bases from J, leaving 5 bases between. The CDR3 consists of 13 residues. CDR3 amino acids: CASSIGVNTEAFF. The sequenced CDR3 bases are TGTGCCAGTAGTATCGGTGTGAACACTGAA. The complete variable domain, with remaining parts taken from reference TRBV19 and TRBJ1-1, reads DGGITQSPKYLFRKEGQNVTLSCEQNLNHDAMYWYRQDPGQGLRLIYYSQIVNDFQKGDIAEGYSVSREKKESFPLTVTSAQKNPTAFYLCASSIGVNTEAFFGQGTRLTVV.